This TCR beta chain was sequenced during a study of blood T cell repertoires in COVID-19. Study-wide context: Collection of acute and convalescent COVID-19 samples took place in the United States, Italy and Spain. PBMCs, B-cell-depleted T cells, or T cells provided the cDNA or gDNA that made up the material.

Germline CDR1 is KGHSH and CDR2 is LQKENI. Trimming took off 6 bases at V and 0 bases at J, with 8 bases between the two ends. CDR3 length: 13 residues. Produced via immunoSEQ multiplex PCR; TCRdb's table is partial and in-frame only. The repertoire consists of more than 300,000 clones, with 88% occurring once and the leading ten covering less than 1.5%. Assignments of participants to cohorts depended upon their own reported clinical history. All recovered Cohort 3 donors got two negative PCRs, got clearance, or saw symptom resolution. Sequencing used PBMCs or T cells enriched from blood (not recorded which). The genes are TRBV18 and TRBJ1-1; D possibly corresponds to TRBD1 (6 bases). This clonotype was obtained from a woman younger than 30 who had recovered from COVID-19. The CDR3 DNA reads TGTGCCAGCTCTGGACAGATGAACACTGAAGCTTTCTTT. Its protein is CASSGQMNTEAFF.